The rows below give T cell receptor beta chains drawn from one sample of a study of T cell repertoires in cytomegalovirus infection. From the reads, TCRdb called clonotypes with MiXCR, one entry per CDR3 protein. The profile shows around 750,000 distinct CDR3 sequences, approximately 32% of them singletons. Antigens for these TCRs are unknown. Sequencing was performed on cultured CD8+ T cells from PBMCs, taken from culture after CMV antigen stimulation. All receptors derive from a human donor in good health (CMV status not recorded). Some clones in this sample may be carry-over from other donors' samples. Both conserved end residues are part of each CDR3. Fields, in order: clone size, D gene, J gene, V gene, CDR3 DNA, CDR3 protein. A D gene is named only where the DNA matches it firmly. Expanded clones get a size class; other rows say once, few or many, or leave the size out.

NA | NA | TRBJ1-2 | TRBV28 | TGTGCCAGCAGTTCCCTGTTTGTGGGGTTACGGGAGTATGGCTACACCTTC | CASSSLFVGLREYGYTF
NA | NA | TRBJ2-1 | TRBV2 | TGTGCCAGCATATCATCACCTACGGCAGGGTTTAGCTACAATGAGCAGTTCTTC | CASISSPTAGFSYNEQFF
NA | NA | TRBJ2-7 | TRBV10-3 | TGTGCCATCAGTGAGTCAAATACAGAGAACTCCTACGAGCAGTACTTC | CAISESNTENSYEQYF
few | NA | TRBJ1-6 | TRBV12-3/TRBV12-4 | TGTGCCAGCAGTCCCCTACAGGGTGTGGATAATTCACCCCTCCACTTT | CASSPLQGVDNSPLHF
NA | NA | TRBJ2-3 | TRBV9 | TGTGCCAGCAGCGTAGATGGGGGGTTCACAGATACGCAGTATTTT | CASSVDGGFTDTQYF
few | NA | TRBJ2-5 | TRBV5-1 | TGCGCCAGCAGCTTGCCCCAGAGAGTTGGAGAGACCCAGTACTTC | CASSLPQRVGETQYF
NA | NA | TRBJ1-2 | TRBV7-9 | TGTGCCAGCAGACAGGGCCAACCCCGTAACTATGGCTACACCTTC | CASRQGQPRNYGYTF
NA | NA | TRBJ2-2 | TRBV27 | TGTGCCAGCAGCCCCACTCAGGAGCCTGGCGCCGGGGAGCTGTTTTTT | CASSPTQEPGAGELFF
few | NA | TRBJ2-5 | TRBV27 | TGTGCCAGCAGTCACTCGTACAAGGAAGAGACCCAGTACTTC | CASSHSYKEETQYF
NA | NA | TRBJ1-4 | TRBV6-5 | TGTGCCAGCTCGTCGACGGCTGGGAATGAAAAACTGTTTTTT | CASSSTAGNEKLFF
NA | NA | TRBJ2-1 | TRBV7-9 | TGTGCCAGCAGCTCCCTGCGATTCTACAATGAGCAGTTCTTC | CASSSLRFYNEQFF
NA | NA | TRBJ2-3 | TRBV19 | TGTGCCAGCACCTGGGCAGGAAGAAGCACAGATACGCAGTATTTT | CASTWAGRSTDTQYF
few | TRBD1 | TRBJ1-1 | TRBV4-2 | TGTGCCAGCAGCCAGGCACAGGGGACTGAAGCTTTCTTT | CASSQAQGTEAFF
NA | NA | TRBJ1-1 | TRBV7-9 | TGTGCCAGCAGGCCCCCCAAGAACACTGAAGCTTTCTTT | CASRPPKNTEAFF
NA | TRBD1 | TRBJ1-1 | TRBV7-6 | TGTGCCAGCAGCCCACGGACAGGGTGGACTGAAGCTTTCTTT | CASSPRTGWTEAFF
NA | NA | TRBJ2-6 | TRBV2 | TGTGCCAGCAGGATCCGGGACCCTTTGTCTGGGGCCAACGTCCTGACTTTC | CASRIRDPLSGANVLTF
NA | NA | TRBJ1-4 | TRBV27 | TGTGCCAGCGCGCTTAGGGATCGGACTAATGAAAAACTGTTTTTT | CASALRDRTNEKLFF
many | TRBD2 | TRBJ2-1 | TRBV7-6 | TGTGCCAGCAGCTTAGCAGAAACCGGGACTAGCGGGGAGCTCTCCTACAATGAGCAGTTCTTC | CASSLAETGTSGELSYNEQFF
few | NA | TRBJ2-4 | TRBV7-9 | TGTGCCAGCAGCCCATGGGACGGTATTATTCAGTACTTC | CASSPWDGIIQYF
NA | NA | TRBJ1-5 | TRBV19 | TGTGCCAGTAGTATAGATCACGGGAATCAGCCCCAGCATTTT | CASSIDHGNQPQHF
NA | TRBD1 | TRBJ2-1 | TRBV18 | TGTGCCGGCTCACCCTCAGGACAGGGCTCCTACAATGAGCAGTTCTTC | CAGSPSGQGSYNEQFF
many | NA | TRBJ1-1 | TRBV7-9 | TGTGCCAGCAGCCCTGGACGGAACACTGAAGCTTTCTTT | CASSPGRNTEAFF
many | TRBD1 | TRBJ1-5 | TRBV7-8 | TGTGCCAGCAGCTTGGCTGGGACAGGGGGCAATCAGCCCCAGCATTTT | CASSLAGTGGNQPQHF
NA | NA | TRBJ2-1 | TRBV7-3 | TGTGCCAGCAGCGGCGTAAGGGTCTTTTACAATGAGCAGTTCTTC | CASSGVRVFYNEQFF
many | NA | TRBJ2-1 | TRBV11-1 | TGTGCCAGCAGCCCGTCCGAGCACTACTTGGCAGCCTCCTACAATGAGCAGTTCTTC | CASSPSEHYLAASYNEQFF
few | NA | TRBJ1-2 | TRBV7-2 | TGTGCCAGCAGCTTAGCACTCTTC | CASSLALF
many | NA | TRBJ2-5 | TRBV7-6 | TGTGCCAGCAGCTTATGGCACCAAGAGACCCAGTACTTC | CASSLWHQETQYF
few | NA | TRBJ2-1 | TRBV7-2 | TGTGCCAGCAGCTTAGGGCAGGGGCGCCACAATGAGCAGTTCTTC | CASSLGQGRHNEQFF
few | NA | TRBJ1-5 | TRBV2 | TGTGCCAGCAGTGAATTCCGCCGGGGTGAGCCCCAGCATTTT | CASSEFRRGEPQHF
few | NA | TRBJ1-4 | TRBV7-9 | TGTGCCAGCAGCGATCTTACGGTCGGTGAAAAACTGTTTTTT | CASSDLTVGEKLFF
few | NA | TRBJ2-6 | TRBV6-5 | TGTGCCAGCAGTTACCTTATAAGGGTTTCTGGGGCCAACGTCCTGACTTTC | CASSYLIRVSGANVLTF
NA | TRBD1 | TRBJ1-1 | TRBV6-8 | TGTGCCAGCGAGGGACAGGGGGAGAGCACTGAAGCTTTCTTT | CASEGQGESTEAFF
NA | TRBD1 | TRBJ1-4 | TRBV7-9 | TGTGCCAGCAGCGAAATGGACAGGGCGGATGAAAAACTGTTTTTT | CASSEMDRADEKLFF
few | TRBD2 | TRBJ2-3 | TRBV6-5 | TGTGCCAGCAGTTACATAGCGGGGGGCCGTGATACGCAGTATTTT | CASSYIAGGRDTQYF
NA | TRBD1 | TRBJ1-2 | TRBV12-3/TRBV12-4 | TGTGCCAGCACTAGACAGGGGGCGCTTGATGGCTACACCTTC | CASTRQGALDGYTF
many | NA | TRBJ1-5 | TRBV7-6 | TGTGCCAGCAGCTTAGGGCCGCCTGAGGGCAATCAGCCCCAGCATTTT | CASSLGPPEGNQPQHF
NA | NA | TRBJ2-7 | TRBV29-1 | TGCAGCGGAACGGACGGGGGCTACGAGCAGTACTTC | CSGTDGGYEQYF
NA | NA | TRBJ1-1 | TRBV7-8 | TGTGCCAGCAGCTGGGACGGATCTAACACTGAAGCTTTCTTT | CASSWDGSNTEAFF
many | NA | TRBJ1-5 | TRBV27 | TGTGCCAGCAGTCCTCTAAATCAGCCCCAGCATTTT | CASSPLNQPQHF
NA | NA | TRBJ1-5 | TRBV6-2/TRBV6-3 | TGTGCCAGCAGTTATCAGGGGCTCGGGATTCAGCCCCAGCATTTT | CASSYQGLGIQPQHF
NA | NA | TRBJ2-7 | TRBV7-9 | TGTGCCACACAGCAGAGGCTATTCTACGAGCAGTACTTC | CATQQRLFYEQYF
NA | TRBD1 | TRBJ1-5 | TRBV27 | TGTGCCAGCAGCGTCTACAGGGGAGGCAATCAGCCCCAGCATTTT | CASSVYRGGNQPQHF
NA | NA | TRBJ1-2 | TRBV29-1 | TGCAGCGCCGACGACGGATCCTATGGCTACACCTTC | CSADDGSYGYTF
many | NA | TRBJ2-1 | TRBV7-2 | TGTGCCAGCAGCTCACGGGACGTCCAACCCTACAATGAGCAGTTCTTC | CASSSRDVQPYNEQFF
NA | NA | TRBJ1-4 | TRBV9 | TGTGCCAGCAGCGTAGCTGGAGGGGATGAAAAACTGTTTTTT | CASSVAGGDEKLFF
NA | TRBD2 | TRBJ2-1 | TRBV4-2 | TGTGCCAGCAGCCATCCTAGCGGGGGGTACAATGAGCAGTTCTTC | CASSHPSGGYNEQFF
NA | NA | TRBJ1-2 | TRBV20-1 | TGCAGTGCCCTAAATAGCAGGGCGGTCTCAGAAGCAAACACCTTC | CSALNSRAVSEANTF
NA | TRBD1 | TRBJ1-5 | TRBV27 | TGTGCCAGCAGTTGGACAGGGGGAACTCAGCCCCAGCATTTT | CASSWTGGTQPQHF
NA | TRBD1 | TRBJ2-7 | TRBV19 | TGTACCAGTAGTATAGATGTCCGGGACAGGACCTTGGAGCAGTACTTC | CTSSIDVRDRTLEQYF
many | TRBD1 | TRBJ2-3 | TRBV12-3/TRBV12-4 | TGTGCCAGCAGTCCCGGGACAGTTAGCACAGATACGCAGTATTTT | CASSPGTVSTDTQYF
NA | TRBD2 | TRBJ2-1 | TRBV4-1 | TGCGCCAGCAGCCAAGAGCCAGCGGGGGGCAATGAGCAGTTCTTC | CASSQEPAGGNEQFF
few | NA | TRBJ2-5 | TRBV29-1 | TGCAGCGTTGATGAGGACAGCCAAAAAGAGACCCAGTACTTC | CSVDEDSQKETQYF
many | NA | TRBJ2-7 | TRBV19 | TGTGCCAGCAGTGCAGGGAGTTCCTACGAGCAGTACTTC | CASSAGSSYEQYF
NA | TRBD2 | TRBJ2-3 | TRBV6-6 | TGTGCCAGCATTGTTAGCGGGTTTTGGGCAGATACGCAGTATTTT | CASIVSGFWADTQYF
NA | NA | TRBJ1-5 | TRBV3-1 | TGTGCCAGCAGCCAGCTCACGGAGGGTCAGCCCCAGCATTTT | CASSQLTEGQPQHF
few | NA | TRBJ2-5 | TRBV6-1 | TGTGCCAGCAGGGGGGGAGGGACCCAGTACTTC | CASRGGGTQYF
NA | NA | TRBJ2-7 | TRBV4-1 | TGCGCCAGCAGCCAAGCCTCTCTCGGCGGGTACGAGCAGTACTTC | CASSQASLGGYEQYF
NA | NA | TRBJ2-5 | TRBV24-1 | TGTGCCACCAGTGATTTGCGAGGGACCCAGTACTTC | CATSDLRGTQYF
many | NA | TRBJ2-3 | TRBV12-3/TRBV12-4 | TGTGCCAGCAGTACCTCGACAACAGATACGCAGTATTTT | CASSTSTTDTQYF
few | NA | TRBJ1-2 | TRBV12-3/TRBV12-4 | TGTGCCAGCACCGAGGACGGGTCCGGCTACACCTTC | CASTEDGSGYTF